This T cell receptor beta chain was captured by sequencing in a study of T cells in Graves' hyperthyroidism and ophthalmopathy. Amplified TCR beta CDR3 regions came from RNA transcripts. The HTBI primer set drove a first-round RT-PCR of the TCR CDR3. TCRdb processed the multiplex PCR reads anew with MiXCR; each CDR3 protein has one entry. The sample has over 350,000 distinct CDR3 sequences, less than 20% seen once; the top ten hold over 35%. This clonotype was counted many times. The target antigen is unknown. Findings of the study overall: Ophthalmopathy was told apart from stable hyperthyroidism by a 13 V-J model.

Trimming shortened V by 8 bases and J by 1 base, and 18 bases separated the two germline ends. This CDR3 region has 16 residues. This clonotype was sampled from a man aged 18 to 30 with Graves' ophthalmopathy. The sample comprised blood. The chain employs TRBV12-3 or TRBV12-4 and TRBJ1-3; D may be TRBD1 (6 bases). CDR3 residues: CASASPGGRSGNTIYF. CDR3 in DNA: TGTGCCAGCGCCTCACCGGGGGGCAGGTCTGGAAACACCATATATTTT.